This is a list of T cell receptor beta chains from one sample in a study of T cells in narcolepsy. Only in-frame clones appear in the TCRdb table, and some are missing; sequencing was by immunoSEQ multiplex PCR. The sample lists 25,000 to 30,000 clones, about 90% occurring once. The sample comprised memory (CD45RA-) CD4+ T cells from blood. These receptors were collected from a human donor in good health. Each CDR3 is given with its conserved first and last residue. Fields, in order: clone size, V gene, J gene, D gene, CDR3 DNA, CDR3 protein. D genes are given only for firm matches. The size entry is marked missing in some rows and otherwise reads once, few, many or a size class.

.	TRBV27	TRBJ2-7	TRBD1	TGTGCCAGCAGCCCCAGGGACAGGGCTAAGCAGTACTTC	CASSPRDRAKQYF
once	TRBV4-3	TRBJ2-2	TRBD2	TGCGCCAGCAGCCAATTGCCCCCGACTAGCGGGAGGGCCATCACCGGGGAGCTGTTTTTT	CASSQLPPTSGRAITGELFF
.	TRBV4-3	TRBJ2-1	TRBD2	TGCGCCAGCAGCCAAGATCCGACTAGCGGGTCTACCTACAATGAGCAGTTCTTC	CASSQDPTSGSTYNEQFF
few	TRBV6-6	TRBJ1-4	.	TGTGCCAGCAGTTACCCACAGGAAAATGAAAAACTGTTTTTT	CASSYPQENEKLFF
.	TRBV5-5	TRBJ1-2	.	TGTGCCAGCAGCTTTCTTGGCTATGGCTACACCTTC	CASSFLGYGYTF
.	TRBV10-2	TRBJ1-1	.	TGCGCCAGCAGGACCCGGGACAATAGGGGTACTGAAGCTTTCTTT	CASRTRDNRGTEAFF
.	TRBV5-5	TRBJ1-4	TRBD1	TGTGCCAGCAGCTTGATCCCTCCGGACAGGGGAGATGAAAAACTGTTTTTT	CASSLIPPDRGDEKLFF
.	TRBV4-3	TRBJ2-3	.	TGCGCCAGCAGCCAGAAGGGCTTCGCAGATACGCAGTATTTT	CASSQKGFADTQYF
few	TRBV7-9	TRBJ2-5	.	TGTGCCAGCAGCTTAGGATTCGGCAGGAACCAAGAGACCCAGTACTTC	CASSLGFGRNQETQYF
.	TRBV7-2	TRBJ2-3	TRBD2	TGTGCCAGCAGCTGGACTAGCGGGAGGGGGGGCACAGATACGCAGTATTTT	CASSWTSGRGGTDTQYF